Listed below are T cell receptor beta chains from one sample, sequenced in a study of T-cell memory formation after mild COVID-19. TCRdb independently ran MiXCR on the 5' RACE reads; one entry per CDR3 protein. The sample yields around 530,000 distinct CDR3 sequences, 20% to 25% seen once. Sequencing was done on a sample of PBMCs or a T cell subset sorted from them (not recorded which). Receptors were obtained from an adult woman who had mild COVID-19 (a few samples of this study predate the infection). Cell type and time point are not known. The CDR3 runs from the conserved cysteine through the conserved F or W. The order of the fields is V gene, J gene, CDR3 protein.

>TRBV24-1|TRBJ2-1
CATSEGLPGGYNEQFF
>TRBV24-1|TRBJ2-3
CATSGMRGRSVDTQYF
>TRBV5-1|TRBJ2-7
CASSLMRGHEQYF
>TRBV5-1|TRBJ2-2
CASSLGQWTGELFF
>TRBV3-1|TRBJ2-7
CASSQALLAPTPIF
>TRBV20-1|TRBJ2-7
CSAEGGNYEQYF
>TRBV11-1|TRBJ1-1
CASSLARDRANTEAFF
>TRBV5-8|TRBJ2-2
CASSHPGGELFF
>TRBV7-8|TRBJ2-7
CASSLVPRTDRSSYEQYF
>TRBV5-1|TRBJ1-5
CASSLGQYGQPQHF
>TRBV12-3/TRBV12-4|TRBJ1-6
CASSTRALNSPLHF
>TRBV11-2|TRBJ2-3
CASSLNEDTQYF
>TRBV5-1|TRBJ2-7
CASSLKGVSYEQYF
>TRBV5-1|TRBJ2-5
CASSSGRAWETQYF
>TRBV20-1|TRBJ2-4
CSARDWLAGGMSSDIQYF
>TRBV4-2|TRBJ2-1
CASSRTSSGGAGNEQFF
>TRBV19|TRBJ2-5
CARRPAQYF
>TRBV12-3/TRBV12-4|TRBJ2-5
CASSSGLAGNF
>TRBV3-1|TRBJ2-5
CASSQDRAETQYF
>TRBV2|TRBJ2-6
CASSPSTGGANVLTF
>TRBV18|TRBJ2-5
CASSPPMNQETQYF
>TRBV9|TRBJ1-1
CASSVGGVNTEAFF
>TRBV13|TRBJ1-1
CASSERQNTEAFF
>TRBV7-6|TRBJ2-7
CASSLADGEQYF
>TRBV11-3|TRBJ2-2
CASSQRRGGELFF
>TRBV7-3|TRBJ1-6
CASSLVGAGKNAVRSPLHF
>TRBV18|TRBJ2-7
CASSPGTGGHEQYF
>TRBV29-1|TRBJ1-5
CSVLGFPNGPQHF
>TRBV7-9|TRBJ1-2
CASSAGGTYGYTF
>TRBV15|TRBJ2-5
CATSRGVAGIQETQYF
>TRBV14|TRBJ2-1
CASSHNRYNEQFF
>TRBV20-1|TRBJ2-7
CSAWGSSYEQYF
>TRBV24-1|TRBJ2-1
CATSDPGTGYRNEQFF
>TRBV5-6|TRBJ2-5
CASSPEYGEENQYF
>TRBV6-5|TRBJ2-7
CASSLSYSGYEQYF
>TRBV24-1|TRBJ2-3
CATSQDSADTQYF
>TRBV7-2|TRBJ1-1
CASSPDPEDEAFF
>TRBV25-1|TRBJ1-2
CASSDIVGYTF
>TRBV30|TRBJ2-7
CAWSSHQTGREQYF
>TRBV11-1|TRBJ2-1
CASSEGLAQYNEQFF
>TRBV7-2|TRBJ2-5
CASSLGGTDETQYF
>TRBV29-1|TRBJ2-3
CSVAPVGASDTQYF
>TRBV7-3|TRBJ2-3
CASSLRLAPDTDTQYF
>TRBV12-3/TRBV12-4|TRBJ2-2
CASSPNPFGLAGGNTGELFF
>TRBV24-1|TRBJ1-2
CATSVGTGYTF
>TRBV20-1|TRBJ1-5
CSARETEWNQPQHF
>TRBV27|TRBJ1-1
CASSLSGAVFAEAFF
>TRBV9|TRBJ2-1
CASSVESASSYNEQFF
>TRBV4-1|TRBJ2-1
CASSQDGGTYNEQFF
>TRBV4-2|TRBJ2-7
CASSQELNEQYF
>TRBV5-1|TRBJ1-2
CASSTTDVGDYGYTF
>TRBV4-2|TRBJ2-5
CASSLGGTGGLGGETQYF